This is a list of T cell receptor beta chains from one sample in a study of T cells in Graves' hyperthyroidism and ophthalmopathy. A single record per CDR3 protein comes from TCRdb applying MiXCR to the multiplex PCR reads. The sample includes roughly 300,000 distinct CDR3 sequences, 25% of them seen just once. Source material: blood. The receptors stem from a man aged 40-49 years with Graves' hyperthyroidism that later progressed to Graves' ophthalmopathy. CDR3s include the opening cysteine and the closing phenylalanine or tryptophan. D genes are given only for firm matches. The size field is filled for only some rows; it gives once, few, many or a size class.

v_gene	d_gene	j_gene	abundance	CDR3aa	CDR3nt
TRBV19	TRBD1	TRBJ2-2	many	CASSDRGLSGELFF	TGTGCCAGTAGTGACAGGGGGCTGAGCGGGGAGCTGTTTTTT
TRBV24-1	NA	TRBJ2-5	many	CATSDTSRGTQYF	TGTGCCACCAGTGACACCTCACGGGGGACCCAGTACTTC
TRBV28	TRBD1	TRBJ2-7	NA	CASSTLDREHEQYF	TGTGCCAGCAGTACCCTGGACAGGGAGCACGAGCAGTACTTC
TRBV11-3	TRBD2	TRBJ2-2	many	CASSLVTASGPTGELFF	TGTGCCAGCAGCTTAGTTACGGCTAGCGGGCCCACCGGGGAGCTGTTTTTT
TRBV6-2/TRBV6-3	TRBD2	TRBJ2-7	NA	CASSYLGSWKAAGEQYF	TGTGCCAGCAGTTATCTCGGTTCTTGGAAGGCAGCGGGGGAGCAGTACTTC
TRBV2	NA	TRBJ1-2	many	CASINRGQGGYTF	TGTGCCAGCATTAATAGGGGACAAGGCGGCTACACCTTC
TRBV20-1	NA	TRBJ2-7	NA	CSARIPGRLTYEQYF	TGCAGTGCTAGAATTCCGGGACGGTTAACCTACGAGCAGTACTTC
TRBV5-5	NA	TRBJ1-5	many	CASNAIPGDQPQHF	TGTGCCAGCAACGCAATACCGGGGGATCAGCCCCAGCATTTT
TRBV11-2	TRBD1	TRBJ1-1	many	CASIVTGTGKTEAFF	TGTGCCAGCATAGTCACCGGGACAGGGAAAACTGAAGCTTTCTTT
TRBV12-3/TRBV12-4	NA	TRBJ2-5	few	CASTRPGNQETQYF	TGTGCCAGCACACGCCCAGGGAACCAAGAGACCCAGTACTTC
TRBV4-1	NA	TRBJ1-1	NA	CASSQARGEGLNTEAFF	TGCGCCAGCAGCCAAGCGAGAGGCGAGGGGCTGAACACTGAAGCTTTCTTT
TRBV2	TRBD2	TRBJ2-7	NA	CASSDSSGRREQYF	TGTGCCAGCAGTGATTCTAGCGGGAGGCGCGAGCAGTACTTC
TRBV4-1	NA	TRBJ1-3	many	CASSQDLFVFTIYF	TGCGCCAGCAGCCAAGATTTGTTTGTTTTCACCATATATTTT
TRBV11-2	NA	TRBJ2-5	many	CASSLDPWQETQYF	TGTGCCAGCAGCTTAGATCCATGGCAAGAGACCCAGTACTTC
TRBV27	NA	TRBJ2-5	NA	CASSRVHQETQYF	TGTGCCAGCAGCAGGGTTCACCAAGAGACCCAGTACTTC
TRBV3-1	NA	TRBJ1-5	many	CASSQGRDQPQHF	TGTGCCAGCAGCCAAGGCCGGGATCAGCCCCAGCATTTT
TRBV3-1	NA	TRBJ2-5	many	CASSIRSDRTQYF	TGCGCCAGCAGCATCAGGTCCGATAGGACCCAGTACTTC
TRBV11-2	NA	TRBJ2-7	many	CASSLQGGLYEQYF	TGTGCCAGCAGCTTACAGGGGGGCCTCTACGAGCAGTACTTC
TRBV30	TRBD2	TRBJ2-5	many	CAWSSGSQETQYF	TGTGCCTGGAGTAGCGGGAGCCAAGAGACCCAGTACTTC
TRBV12-3/TRBV12-4	NA	TRBJ1-2	few	CASSLNQGFGYTF	TGTGCCAGCAGTCTGAATCAGGGTTTTGGCTACACCTTC
TRBV11-2	NA	TRBJ2-5	NA	CASSLAWGGQETQYF	TGTGCCAGCAGCTTAGCGTGGGGCGGCCAAGAGACCCAGTACTTC
TRBV2	TRBD2	TRBJ2-5	many	CASSAWTSGAQETQYF	TGTGCCAGCAGTGCTTGGACTAGCGGGGCCCAAGAGACCCAGTACTTC
TRBV6-2/TRBV6-3	TRBD1	TRBJ2-7	NA	CASSGTGTIYEQYF	TGTGCCAGCAGCGGGACAGGGACAATCTACGAGCAGTACTTC
TRBV14	NA	TRBJ2-2	many	CASSQVVETEELFF	TGTGCCAGCAGCCAAGTGGTGGAGACCGAGGAGCTGTTTTTT
TRBV12-5	TRBD1	TRBJ1-1	many	CASGDRGSDTEAFF	TGTGCTAGTGGTGACAGGGGTTCCGACACTGAAGCTTTCTTT
TRBV18	NA	TRBJ2-7	many	CASSLDRDPRSYEQYF	TGTGCCAGCTCACTGGATCGGGACCCTCGATCCTACGAGCAGTACTTC
TRBV19	TRBD2	TRBJ2-4	many	CASRPGTSGRPGNIQYF	TGTGCCAGTAGGCCCGGGACTAGCGGGAGACCGGGAAACATTCAGTACTTC
TRBV10-3	NA	TRBJ1-5	many	CAISETGHNQPQHF	TGTGCCATCAGTGAGACAGGGCACAATCAGCCCCAGCATTTT
TRBV2	NA	TRBJ2-5	many	CASSSGTRETQYF	TGTGCCAGCAGTTCCGGGACACGAGAGACCCAGTACTTC
TRBV9	TRBD2	TRBJ2-7	many	CASSVGGLAGNEQYF	TGTGCCAGCAGCGTAGGTGGTCTAGCGGGGAACGAGCAGTACTTC
TRBV9	NA	TRBJ2-2	many	CASSSSRTGELFF	TGTGCCAGCAGCTCCAGCCGGACCGGGGAGCTGTTTTTT
TRBV11-3	NA	TRBJ2-2	many	CASSHGPNTGELFF	TGTGCCAGCAGCCACGGACCGAACACCGGGGAGCTGTTTTTT
TRBV20-1	NA	TRBJ2-2	many	CSAKKGDNTGELFF	TGCAGTGCTAAGAAAGGGGATAACACCGGGGAGCTGTTTTTT
TRBV11-2	NA	TRBJ2-2	NA	CASSFEGGAGELFF	TGTGCCAGCAGCTTTGAGGGGGGCGCGGGGGAGCTGTTTTTT
TRBV11-3	NA	TRBJ2-7	NA	CASSLSLQEYEQYF	TGTGCCAGCAGCTTATCGCTCCAGGAATACGAGCAGTACTTC
TRBV2	NA	TRBJ2-5	NA	CASSEIVVKETQYF	TGTGCCAGCAGTGAGATCGTCGTCAAAGAGACCCAGTACTTC
TRBV7-3	TRBD1	TRBJ2-2	many	CASSARDRATGELFF	TGTGCCAGCAGCGCCAGGGACAGGGCCACCGGGGAGCTGTTTTTT
TRBV4-1	NA	TRBJ1-2	many	CASSQESRGSNYGYTF	TGCGCCAGCAGCCAAGAGTCCCGGGGTTCGAACTATGGCTACACCTTC
TRBV12-3/TRBV12-4	TRBD1	TRBJ2-2	NA	CASSQPGTGGGGELFF	TGTGCCAGCAGTCAGCCCGGGACAGGGGGCGGCGGGGAGCTGTTTTTT
TRBV12-3/TRBV12-4	NA	TRBJ1-2	many	CASSPTRRDRAVTF	TGTGCCAGCAGTCCTACCCGCCGGGACCGTGCAGTTACCTTC
TRBV12-3/TRBV12-4	TRBD1	TRBJ1-3	once	CAGRGSSGNTIYF	TGTGCCGGCAGGGGGTCGTCTGGAAACACCATATATTTT
TRBV6-2/TRBV6-3	NA	TRBJ2-7	NA	CASSLEGRGLSSYEQYF	TGTGCCAGCAGTTTAGAAGGTCGGGGTCTCTCCTCCTACGAGCAGTACTTC
TRBV6-2/TRBV6-3	TRBD2	TRBJ2-7	many	CASRHRSGSRDEQYF	TGTGCCAGCAGACATCGGAGCGGGAGCAGGGACGAGCAGTACTTC
TRBV6-2/TRBV6-3	NA	TRBJ2-7	NA	CASTQASYEQYF	TGTGCCAGCACCCAGGCCTCCTACGAGCAGTACTTC
TRBV19	NA	TRBJ1-5	many	CASSISGAQPQHF	TGTGCCAGTAGTATTTCGGGGGCTCAGCCCCAGCATTTT